A selection of T cell receptor beta chains follows, all from one sample in a study of cytomegalovirus exposure and HLA in healthy donors. Produced via immunoSEQ multiplex PCR; TCRdb's table is partial and in-frame only. The sample records 100,000 to 150,000 clones, 70% to 85% being singletons. The sample consisted of PBMCs. These receptors all stem from a man between 18 and 35 years old in good health and CMV-seropositive. Both conserved end residues are part of each CDR3. The order of the fields is J gene, V gene, clone size, D gene, CDR3 DNA, CDR3 protein. D genes are given only for firm matches. Part of the rows lack a size; the others show once, few, many or a class for expanded clones.

TRBJ1-2	TRBV6-6	.	TRBD1	TGTGCCAGCTCCCAGGGGGCGGGCTACACCTTC	CASSQGAGYTF
TRBJ1-2	TRBV11-2	.	TRBD1	TGTGCCAGCAGATCTGACAGGGGTAACTATGGCTACACCTTC	CASRSDRGNYGYTF
TRBJ1-2	TRBV2	.	TRBD1	TGTGCCAGCGGTGACAGGGTCTATGGCTACACCTTC	CASGDRVYGYTF
TRBJ2-6	TRBV18	.	.	TGTGCCAGCTCACCACCAAACGGTGGGGCCAACGTCCTGACTTTC	CASSPPNGGANVLTF
TRBJ2-1	TRBV7-9	.	TRBD2	TGTGCCAGCAGCTACAGCGGGGACAATGAGCAGTTCTTC	CASSYSGDNEQFF
TRBJ1-5	TRBV7-8	.	.	TGTGCCAGCAGCTTAGCCTCCGCAGGGAACAATCAGCCCCAGCATTTT	CASSLASAGNNQPQHF
TRBJ1-3	TRBV6-6	.	.	TGTGCCAGCAGTCCGGGACTGAGCGCAGGAAACACCATATATTTT	CASSPGLSAGNTIYF
TRBJ2-1	TRBV5-1	few	TRBD2	TGCGCCAGCAGCATCGAGGGCGCGGGAGTGGGAAATGAGCAGTTCTTC	CASSIEGAGVGNEQFF
TRBJ1-2	TRBV28	.	.	TGTGCCAGCAGTTCCAATGTAGATGATGGCTACACCTTC	CASSSNVDDGYTF
TRBJ1-4	TRBV5-6	.	TRBD1	TGTGCCAGCAGCTTGCTGGGACAGGGAGGTGAAAAACTGTTTTTT	CASSLLGQGGEKLFF
TRBJ1-2	TRBV5-4	once	TRBD1	TGTGCCAGCACCACGACACAGGGGGCTGACTATGGCTACACCTTC	CASTTTQGADYGYTF
TRBJ2-1	TRBV4-1	.	TRBD2	TGCGCCAGCAGCCGGGACTACTACAATGAGCAGTTCTTC	CASSRDYYNEQFF
TRBJ2-1	TRBV2	.	TRBD2	TGTGCCAGCAGTGAACTGGTCTGGCGAGCGGGGGGACTGGATGAGCAGTTCTTC	CASSELVWRAGGLDEQFF
TRBJ2-6	TRBV29-1	.	TRBD1	TGCAGCGTTGAAGTCTGGACAGGGGGAGTCCCTGGGGCCAACGTCCTGACTTTC	CSVEVWTGGVPGANVLTF
TRBJ1-1	TRBV12-5	.	TRBD1	TGTGCTAGTGGACGGGACAGGGGTGACACTGAAGCTTTCTTT	CASGRDRGDTEAFF
TRBJ1-1	TRBV6-1	.	.	TGTGCCAGCAGTGTGCCGGACACTGAAGCTTTCTTT	CASSVPDTEAFF
TRBJ1-2	TRBV25-1	.	.	TGTGCCAGCAGTGCAGGTGGGAGCTATGGCTACACCTTC	CASSAGGSYGYTF
TRBJ1-1	TRBV7-3	.	.	TGTGCCAGCAGCCCGTCGACTGCGAACACTGAAGCTTTCTTT	CASSPSTANTEAFF
TRBJ1-2	TRBV27	.	TRBD1	TGTGCCAGCAGTTCTATCAAGAACCCGGGACAGGGGAATGGCTACACCTTC	CASSSIKNPGQGNGYTF
TRBJ1-2	TRBV5-1	few	TRBD1	TGCGCCAGCAGCGATGGACAGGGGATGAGTGGCTACACCTTC	CASSDGQGMSGYTF
TRBJ2-2	TRBV15	.	.	TGTGCCACCAACACCGGGACCGGGGAGCTGTTTTTT	CATNTGTGELFF
TRBJ2-3	TRBV9	.	.	TGTGCCAGCAGCCTCACCGGGACACCGAACACAGATACGCAGTATTTT	CASSLTGTPNTDTQYF
TRBJ1-5	TRBV5-1	.	.	TGCGCCAGCAGCTTGGATGGACATCCCAATCAGCCCCAGCATTTT	CASSLDGHPNQPQHF
TRBJ2-7	TRBV6-5	.	.	TGTGCCAGCAGAAGGGGACAACTAACCTACGAGCAGTACTTC	CASRRGQLTYEQYF
TRBJ2-1	TRBV2	.	.	TGTGCCAGCATGATAGGGGCCAATGAGCAGTTCTTC	CASMIGANEQFF
TRBJ2-5	TRBV30	few	TRBD1	TGTGCCTGGGGGACAGGGAGAGAGACCCAGTACTTC	CAWGTGRETQYF
TRBJ2-3	TRBV13	.	TRBD2	TGTGCCAGCAGCGCCACGTTACTAGCGCCTAGCACAGATACGCAGTATTTT	CASSATLLAPSTDTQYF
TRBJ2-7	TRBV6-1	.	.	TGTGCCAGCAGTGACAGGGTCGATCACTACGAGCAGTACTTC	CASSDRVDHYEQYF
TRBJ2-1	TRBV19	.	.	TGTGCCAGTAGGGGGCTTTATGTTGGCTCCTACAATGAGCAGTTCTTC	CASRGLYVGSYNEQFF
TRBJ1-5	TRBV27	.	.	TGTGCCAGCAGTTTATTGCGCTTTCCAAATCAGCCCCAGCATTTT	CASSLLRFPNQPQHF
TRBJ1-4	TRBV6-1	once	TRBD1	TGTGCCAGCAGTGGGGACAGGTTCGCAACTAATGAAAAACTGTTTTTT	CASSGDRFATNEKLFF
TRBJ2-7	TRBV10-3	.	TRBD2	TGTGCCATCAGGGGACTAGCGGAGACAAGCGAGCAGTACTTC	CAIRGLAETSEQYF
TRBJ2-2	TRBV6-1	.	.	TGTGCCAGCAGTGAGTTCACAGACCCCGGGGAGCTGTTTTTT	CASSEFTDPGELFF
TRBJ1-4	TRBV11-2	.	TRBD1	TGTGCCAGCAGCCTGGACAGGCTAAATGAAAAACTGTTTTTT	CASSLDRLNEKLFF
TRBJ1-6	TRBV28	.	TRBD1	TGTGCCAGCAGTTCCTTTCGTGGACAGGGATGGTCACCCCTCCACTTT	CASSSFRGQGWSPLHF
TRBJ2-1	TRBV18	few	TRBD2	TGTGCCAGCTCACCATCTGTAGGGACTAGCGGTTACAATGAGCAGTTCTTC	CASSPSVGTSGYNEQFF
TRBJ1-2	TRBV5-5	once	TRBD1	TGTGCCAGCAGCTCGGTCCCGGGACAGGGGACAGGCCCCTACTATGGCTACACCTTC	CASSSVPGQGTGPYYGYTF
TRBJ2-7	TRBV27	.	TRBD2	TGTGCCAGCAGTTCCGGGACTAGCGGGGTCGAGCAGTACTTC	CASSSGTSGVEQYF
TRBJ1-5	TRBV19	.	TRBD1	TGTGCCAGTAGTATCCGCTCGGACAGGGGCAATCAGCCCCAGCATTTT	CASSIRSDRGNQPQHF
TRBJ1-2	TRBV4-1	.	.	TGCGCCAGCAGCCAAGTCGGACCGGGGGATGGCTACACCTTC	CASSQVGPGDGYTF
TRBJ2-2	TRBV27	.	.	TGTGCCAGCAGTTTAGTGCAGGGTAGGGCCGGGGAGCTGTTTTTT	CASSLVQGRAGELFF
TRBJ2-3	TRBV4-1	.	TRBD2	TGCGCCAGCAGCCCCCGAGGTGCGGGAGATCCAGATACGCAGTATTTT	CASSPRGAGDPDTQYF
TRBJ2-1	TRBV7-9	.	TRBD1	TGTGCCAGCAGCCCCAGGGGGAACAATGAGCAGTTCTTC	CASSPRGNNEQFF
TRBJ1-5	TRBV2	.	.	TGTGCCAGCACAGGGGATGGCAATCAGCCCCAGCATTTT	CASTGDGNQPQHF
TRBJ2-1	TRBV11-3	.	TRBD1	TGTGCCAGCAGCCGATCGCGGGACAGGAGGCACGACGAGCAGTTCTTC	CASSRSRDRRHDEQFF
TRBJ1-1	TRBV5-6	.	TRBD1	TGTGCCAGCAGCTTATGGACAGGGGGCGAAGCTTTCTTT	CASSLWTGGEAFF
TRBJ1-2	TRBV5-1	.	TRBD1	TGCGCCAGCAGCTTGGGTCGGGACAGGGGGAACACCTTC	CASSLGRDRGNTF
TRBJ2-7	TRBV30	.	TRBD2	TGTGCCTGGAGTAGGTTGGGGGGGGATACCTCCTACGAGCAGTACTTC	CAWSRLGGDTSYEQYF
TRBJ2-6	TRBV5-5	once	.	TGTGCCAGCAGCTTCCAGGGTGGAGCCAACGTCCTGACTTTC	CASSFQGGANVLTF
TRBJ2-3	TRBV5-4	.	TRBD2	TGTGCCAGCAGCTACCCTAGCGGGGATAGCACAGATACGCAGTATTTT	CASSYPSGDSTDTQYF
TRBJ2-4	TRBV27	.	.	TGTGCCAGCAGAACCCCGGGACAACTCGCAGGAGAAAACATTCAGTACTTC	CASRTPGQLAGENIQYF
TRBJ1-2	TRBV28	.	.	TGTGCCAGCAGCCTGGGACTGCACTATGGCTACACCTTC	CASSLGLHYGYTF
TRBJ2-7	TRBV27	.	.	TGTGCCAGCAGTTTATCTAGCGACAAGACCTACGAGCAGTACTTC	CASSLSSDKTYEQYF
TRBJ1-2	TRBV30	.	TRBD1	TGTGCCTCCTCACCCCCCGGACAGGGGAGGCCTTATGGCTACACCTTC	CASSPPGQGRPYGYTF
TRBJ1-1	TRBV5-1	.	TRBD1	TGCGCCAGCAGCGGAGCAACAGGGGGCGCCACTGAAGCTTTCTTT	CASSGATGGATEAFF
TRBJ1-6	TRBV7-8	.	TRBD1	TGTGCCAGCAGGCCTCTAACGGGACAGGCTGGCTCACCCCTCCACTTT	CASRPLTGQAGSPLHF
TRBJ1-1	TRBV4-1	few	.	TGCGCCAGCAGCCAAGATCTTGAGGGGGTTAACACTGAAGCTTTCTTT	CASSQDLEGVNTEAFF